A selection of T cell receptor beta chains follows, all from one sample in a study of beta chain features in type 1 diabetes. Assay used: immunoSEQ multiplex PCR; TCRdb lists only in-frame clones, some missing. The table includes about 620,000 clones, about 16% detected once. Input material: naive CD4+ T cells from blood. The receptors shown here come from a man younger than 30 in good health. The CDR3 runs from the conserved cysteine through the conserved F or W. D genes are given only for firm matches. Rows give clone size only sometimes, using once, few, many, or a class for an expanded clone.

D gene,J gene,V gene,clone size,CDR3 DNA,CDR3 protein
.,TRBJ2-7,TRBV21-1,few,TGTGCCAGCAGCATCCAGGGAGGACACGAGCAGTACTTC,CASSIQGGHEQYF
TRBD1,TRBJ1-4,TRBV5-1,few,TGCGCCAGCAGCCTGAGGACAGGGTCTAATGAAAAACTGTTTTTT,CASSLRTGSNEKLFF
TRBD2,TRBJ2-5,TRBV28,few,TGTGCCAGCAGTAGGGGACTAGCGGGTTACCAAGAGACCCAGTACTTC,CASSRGLAGYQETQYF
.,TRBJ2-2,TRBV4-2,.,TGTGCCAGCAGCCAACTTAGCTTCGGGGAGCTGTTTTTT,CASSQLSFGELFF
TRBD1,TRBJ1-2,TRBV7-9,.,TGTGCCAGCAGCTTATTAGGGGGCGACTATGGCTACACCTTC,CASSLLGGDYGYTF
.,TRBJ2-1,TRBV9,few,TGTGCCAGCAGCGTAGGTCAGGGGTTGCTTGAGCAGTTCTTC,CASSVGQGLLEQFF
TRBD2,TRBJ2-5,TRBV7-9,few,TGTGCCAGCAGCCCTGTAGGGACTACCCAAGAGACCCAGTACTTC,CASSPVGTTQETQYF
.,TRBJ2-7,TRBV20-1,few,TGCAGTGCTAGGAGGGGCTGGGAGCAGTACTTC,CSARRGWEQYF
TRBD2,TRBJ2-3,TRBV10-3,few,TGTGCCATCAGTGAGTGGAGCGGGGGGGCAGATACGCAGTATTTT,CAISEWSGGADTQYF
.,TRBJ1-1,TRBV30,few,TGTGCCTGGCAAACAGAGGGGAACACTGAAGCTTTCTTT,CAWQTEGNTEAFF
TRBD2,TRBJ2-2,TRBV7-6,few,TGTGCCAGCAGCTTAGGACCGGGACTAGCGGGAGGGCCTTTTCGATGGGGGGAGCTGTTTTTT,CASSLGPGLAGGPFRWGELFF
TRBD1,TRBJ2-6,TRBV29-1,few,TGCAGCGTTGGGAGGACAGGGGGTATCTCTGGGGCCAACGTCCTGACTTTC,CSVGRTGGISGANVLTF
.,TRBJ1-1,TRBV9,few,TGTGCCAGCAGCGTAGGACGGGGGAACACTGAAGCTTTCTTT,CASSVGRGNTEAFF
TRBD2,TRBJ2-2,TRBV15,.,TGTGCCACCAGCAGAGATCGTCTAGCGGCGAACACCGGGGAGCTGTTTTTT,CATSRDRLAANTGELFF
.,TRBJ1-2,TRBV18,.,TGTGCCAGCTCACCAGGGACAATCTATGGCTACACCTTC,CASSPGTIYGYTF
.,TRBJ2-5,TRBV18,few,TGTGCCAGCTCACCACGGAGAAACCAAGAGACCCAGTACTTC,CASSPRRNQETQYF
TRBD1,TRBJ2-5,TRBV7-3,.,TGTGCCAGCAGCCTGAACAGGGGAGAGACCCAGTACTTC,CASSLNRGETQYF
TRBD1,TRBJ2-1,TRBV11-3,few,TGTGCCAGCAGCCGAATACAGGGGGAGAGGAATGAGCAGTTCTTC,CASSRIQGERNEQFF
.,TRBJ2-2,TRBV7-2,few,TGTGTGGGGGGCATCGGCACCGGGGAGCTGTTTTTT,CVGGIGTGELFF
.,TRBJ2-5,TRBV10-3,.,TGTGCCATCAAAGGGCCGCGGGAGACCCAGTACTTC,CAIKGPRETQYF
TRBD1,TRBJ1-2,TRBV30,.,TGTGCCTGGAGGGCGACAGGGTCTAACTATGGCTACACCTTC,CAWRATGSNYGYTF
.,TRBJ2-7,TRBV11-2,.,TGTGCCAGCAGCTTTACAGGGAGAGCGAACGAGCAGTACTTC,CASSFTGRANEQYF
TRBD1,TRBJ2-5,TRBV7-3,few,TGTGCCAGCAGCTTAGGGGGACAGTACCAAGAGACCCAGTACTTC,CASSLGGQYQETQYF
TRBD1,TRBJ1-5,TRBV18,.,TGTGCCAGCTCACCATTGGGACAGGCCCTAATTGGCAATCAGCCCCAGCATTTT,CASSPLGQALIGNQPQHF
TRBD1,TRBJ1-3,TRBV29-1,.,TGCAGCGTTGGGGACAGGGCTGGAAACACCATATATTTT,CSVGDRAGNTIYF
.,TRBJ1-1,TRBV27,.,TGTGCCAGCAGTTTTCGGACAGTTGGGAACACTGAAGCTTTCTTT,CASSFRTVGNTEAFF
.,TRBJ1-1,TRBV1,few,TGCACCAGCAGCCAAGATTTGGGGGCTTGCTGGGACACTGAAGCTTTCTTT,CTSSQDLGACWDTEAFF
TRBD1,TRBJ1-1,TRBV9,.,TGTGCCAGCAGCGCTCAGGCCGGGACAGTGAACACTGAAGCTTTCTTT,CASSAQAGTVNTEAFF
.,TRBJ1-2,TRBV7-9,.,TGTGCCAGCAGCTTCGAGGCTAACTATGGCTACACCTTC,CASSFEANYGYTF
TRBD2,TRBJ2-7,TRBV7-9,few,TGTGCCAGCAGCGTTGGACTAGCGGGAGTTTTGAGCTCCTACGAGCAGTACTTC,CASSVGLAGVLSSYEQYF
TRBD1,TRBJ2-1,TRBV7-9,.,TGTGCCAGCACCATACCTAAGACAGGGCCCAATGAGCAGTTCTTC,CASTIPKTGPNEQFF
.,TRBJ1-5,TRBV6-5,.,TGTGCCAGCAGTCAAATCAGCAATCAGCCCCAGCATTTT,CASSQISNQPQHF
TRBD1,TRBJ2-7,TRBV28,few,TGTGCCAGCAGTCTACAGGGGTTAGTCTACGAGCAGTACTTC,CASSLQGLVYEQYF
.,TRBJ2-7,TRBV6-6,few,TGTGCCAGCAGTTACCCGTCTAGCTCCTACGAGCAGTACTTC,CASSYPSSSYEQYF
TRBD1,TRBJ1-1,TRBV9,few,TGTGCCAGCAGCGCCGGGACAGGGAGCACTGAAGCTTTCTTT,CASSAGTGSTEAFF
TRBD1,TRBJ2-7,TRBV7-9,few,TGTGCCAGCAGGGTGACAGGGAATATGGGAGAGCAGTACTTC,CASRVTGNMGEQYF
TRBD1,TRBJ2-7,TRBV7-9,.,TGTGCCAGCAGCTCCCCCCCGGACAGGGAGCGCGAGCAGTACTTC,CASSSPPDREREQYF
.,TRBJ1-5,TRBV7-9,.,TGTGCCAGCAGCTTAGGGGCAGGTAATCAGCCCCAGCATTTT,CASSLGAGNQPQHF
.,TRBJ1-2,TRBV10-3,.,TGTGCCATCAGTGAGTCCACGGATGGCTACACCTTC,CAISESTDGYTF
TRBD1,TRBJ2-1,TRBV7-3,few,TGTGCCAGCAGCTGGGACAGAAACAATGAGCAGTTCTTC,CASSWDRNNEQFF
TRBD1,TRBJ1-4,TRBV7-8,.,TGTGCCAGCAGGCTGCGAAGACAGGGCCGTGAAAAACTGTTTTTT,CASRLRRQGREKLFF
.,TRBJ1-5,TRBV30,.,TGTGCCTGCACGACAGATAGCAATCAGCCCCAGCATTTT,CACTTDSNQPQHF
TRBD1,TRBJ1-5,TRBV19,few,TGTGCCAGTAACACACAGGGGAATCAGCCCCAGCATTTT,CASNTQGNQPQHF
TRBD2,TRBJ2-5,TRBV28,few,TGTGCCAGCAGTTTCCCTAGCGGGAGAAAGAGAGAGACCCAGTACTTC,CASSFPSGRKRETQYF
TRBD1,TRBJ1-6,TRBV5-1,few,TGCGCCAGCAGCGCGGGACAGGTATCTAATTCACCCCTCCACTTT,CASSAGQVSNSPLHF
TRBD1,TRBJ2-5,TRBV5-6,.,TGTGCCAGCAGCCAGACAGGGACGGAAGAGACCCAGTACTTC,CASSQTGTEETQYF
TRBD1,TRBJ1-2,TRBV28,.,TGTGCCAGCAGTTTAAGACTAGACAGGGCTAAACTTGGCTTC,CASSLRLDRAKLGF
TRBD1,TRBJ1-2,TRBV10-3,few,TGTGCCATCAGCACAGGGGTAGGCTACACCTTC,CAISTGVGYTF
.,TRBJ2-2,TRBV11-2,.,TGTGCCAGCAGCTTAGTCGCCCAAGCGAGGAACACCGGGGAGCTGTTTTTT,CASSLVAQARNTGELFF
TRBD1,TRBJ1-2,TRBV25-1,.,TGTGCCAGCAGCCGGACAGGTCCTGACTACACCTTC,CASSRTGPDYTF
.,TRBJ2-3,TRBV28,.,TGTGCCAGCAGACTAGAGCCAGATACGCAGTATTTT,CASRLEPDTQYF
.,TRBJ2-7,TRBV4-2,.,TGTGCCAGCAGCCAGTGGGGAGGCAGGAGCTCCTACGAGCAGTACTTC,CASSQWGGRSSYEQYF
TRBD2,TRBJ2-7,TRBV9,few,TGTGCCAGCAGCGTAGCTGGACTAGCGGCTTGGGGAGAGCAGTACTTC,CASSVAGLAAWGEQYF
TRBD2,TRBJ2-1,TRBV2,.,TGTGCCAGCAGCGATACTAGCGGGAGTCCCCATGAGCAGTTCTTC,CASSDTSGSPHEQFF
.,TRBJ2-4,TRBV7-9,.,TGTGCCAGCAGCTTAATCAACAGGGTAGGCTTC,CASSLINRVGF
TRBD1,TRBJ2-7,TRBV9,.,TGTGCCAGCAGCTTCCGGGACAGAATTGCAACCGAGCAGTACTTC,CASSFRDRIATEQYF